One and the same sample provided the 7 T cell receptor beta chains below, sequenced in a study of cytomegalovirus exposure and HLA in healthy donors. The study ran its PCR with 60 Vbeta and 13 Jbeta primers. The table came from immunoSEQ multiplex PCR; TCRdb's copy has only in-frame clones and leaves some out. This sample carries 160,000 or so clones, approximately 72% of them seen once, and the ten largest clones take around 2.4%. Sequenced material: PBMCs. The receptor source for this set is a female donor in good health and CMV-seronegative.

The chain uses TRBV4-3 and TRBJ2-2, with D possibly matching TRBD2 (6 bases). Trimming took 1 base from V and 8 from J, leaving 11 bases between them. CDR3 length equals 14 residues. Germline V gene sequence: CDR1 LGHNA, CDR2 YSLEER. The CDR3 DNA reads as TGCGCCAGCAGCCAAGTTGCGGGGCGGGGGGAGCTGTTTTTT. This encodes CASSQVAGRGELFF.

The chain combines TRBV5-8 with TRBJ1-5; D uncertain. Germline V gene sequence: CDR1 SGHTS, CDR2 YDEGEE. Trimming removed 2 bases at V and 1 base at J, with 10 bases between. This CDR3 comprises 15 residues. The CDR3 loop reads CASSFAVRSNQPQHF. The CDR3 DNA reads TGTGCCAGCAGCTTCGCCGTCAGGAGCAATCAGCCCCAGCATTTT.

Worth noting for this clone: The sample carries other DNA sequences with the same CDR3. The chain couples TRBV7-2 to TRBJ2-5; no definite D call. The length of the CDR3 is 13 residues. Trimming pared 1 base from V and 5 bases from J, leaving 8 bases between. In germline, CDR1 is SGHTA, CDR2 FQGNSA. The CDR3 sequence: CASSLGVRETQYF. The CDR3 bases are TGTGCCAGCAGCTTAGGAGTTCGGGAGACCCAGTACTTC.

The chain recombines TRBV27 with TRBJ2-7; D perhaps matches TRBD2 (5 bases). The CDR3 runs 13 residues. Germline V gene data show CDR1 as MNHEY and CDR2 as SMNVEV (reference sequence). The ends were cut back, 7 bases at V and 12 bases at J, with 22 bases in the middle. The chain's CDR3 is CASKPGNGAFLYF. DNA of the CDR3: TGTGCCAGCAAGCCGGGGAACGGCGCATTTCTGTACTTC.

The chain combines TRBV10-1 with TRBJ1-5; unclear D gene. The CDR3 runs 12 residues. Germline assignment: CDR1 WNHNN and CDR2 SYGVQD (reference sequence). The V end was cut by 7 bases, the J end by 4 bases, with 8 bases between. CDR3 sequence (DNA): TGCGCCAGCAAGCCTCTGAATCAGCCCCAGCATTTT. The encoded protein is CASKPLNQPQHF.

CDR3 nucleotide sequence: TGCGCCAGCAGCGGGGGACAGGGACTACTCATGAACACTGAAGCTTTCTTT. Translating gives CASSGGQGLLMNTEAFF. The gene calls are TRBV5-1 and TRBJ1-1; 9 positions agree with TRBD1. This CDR3 region has 17 residues. The germline V gene has CDR1 SGHRS and CDR2 YFSETQ. V shed 4 bases, J shed 0 bases, and the junction held 10 bases outside the gene matches.

The chain uses TRBV6-4 and TRBJ1-1, with a possible D match to TRBD1 (5 bases). The CDR3 covers 14 residues. The germline gives CDR1 MRHNA, CDR2 SNTAGT. V was trimmed by 5 bases and J by 3 bases, leaving 13 bases between them. The CDR3 bases are TGTGCCAGCAGTATCTCGGGGGGTGACACTGAAGCTTTCTTT. Protein product: CASSISGGDTEAFF.